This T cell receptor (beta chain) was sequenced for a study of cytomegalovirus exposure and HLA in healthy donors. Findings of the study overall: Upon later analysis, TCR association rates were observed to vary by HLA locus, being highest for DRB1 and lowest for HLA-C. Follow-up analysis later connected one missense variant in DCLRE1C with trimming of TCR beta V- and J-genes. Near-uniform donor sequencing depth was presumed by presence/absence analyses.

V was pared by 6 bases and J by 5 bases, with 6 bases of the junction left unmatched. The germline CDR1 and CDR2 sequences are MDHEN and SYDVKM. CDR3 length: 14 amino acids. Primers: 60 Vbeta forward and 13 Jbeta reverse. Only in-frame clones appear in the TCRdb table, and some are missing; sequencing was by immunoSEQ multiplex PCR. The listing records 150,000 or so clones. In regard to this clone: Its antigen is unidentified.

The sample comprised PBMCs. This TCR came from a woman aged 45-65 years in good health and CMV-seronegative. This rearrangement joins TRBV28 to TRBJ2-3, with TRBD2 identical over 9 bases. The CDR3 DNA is TGTGCCAGCAGCGTAGCGGGAGCTATAGATACGCAGTATTTT. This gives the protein CASSVAGAIDTQYF.